This is a list of T cell receptor beta chains from one sample in a study of control samples from healthy donors and cancer patients. Assay used: immunoSEQ multiplex PCR; TCRdb lists only in-frame clones, some missing. The sample lists 130,000 to 150,000 clones, more than 85% seen once, with approximately 2.9% in the top ten. Specimen: blood. The receptors shown here come from a man aged 30 to 45 in good health. Both conserved end residues are part of each CDR3.

v_call,j_call,cdr3_aa
TRBV19,TRBJ2-3,CASSIGYRDGDTQYF
TRBV14,TRBJ2-1,CASSQVVFEQFF
TRBV11-2,TRBJ2-3,CASSLGYGLSTDTQYF
TRBV27,TRBJ1-6,CASSLSGTGSWNSPLHF
TRBV6-6,TRBJ1-5,CASSFPGTDSNQPQHF
TRBV5-6,TRBJ2-2,CASSLDTYWNTGELFF
TRBV6-5,TRBJ1-5,CASRRTDSNQPQHF
TRBV30,TRBJ1-1,CAWSDRDTEAFF
TRBV4-1,TRBJ2-2,CASSILAGGPGIGELFF
TRBV9,TRBJ2-7,CASSRTGTAGRVHEQYF
TRBV9,TRBJ1-4,CASSVGFDSDNEKLFF
TRBV5-4,TRBJ1-1,CASSSTRLGVNTEAFF
TRBV10-3,TRBJ2-7,CAISETGPPTYEQYF
TRBV9,TRBJ1-2,CASSVGRANYGYTF
TRBV5-1,TRBJ2-1,CASSLATQANSYNEQFF
TRBV7-9,TRBJ1-1,CASSQQGDTEAFF
TRBV30,TRBJ1-6,CAWSVVGLSSYNSPLHF
TRBV13,TRBJ2-2,CASSSRTGTGELFF
TRBV7-6,TRBJ1-2,CASSLADGYTF
TRBV28,TRBJ1-1,CASSLYPAGTLNTEAFF
TRBV7-3,TRBJ2-3,CASSLGSGQYF
TRBV6-2/TRBV6-3,TRBJ2-3,CASSYSGARGTDTQYF